This entry lists 5 T cell receptor beta chains sequenced from one sample in a study of neurological immune-mediated disorders (dated by TCRdb to about 2019). Libraries were constructed by 5' RACE. Reads for this sample came from an Illumina HiSeq 2500. The public reads were reanalyzed by TCRdb: fastp trimming at Q25, MiXCR alignment, in-frame beta chains only. CDR3 protein duplicates are merged, each entry listing the most common genes and DNA. This sample comprises approximately 30,000 distinct CDR3 sequences, 5.5% to 7% of them detected only once. The top ten hold around 1.9% of the sample. Sequencing was carried out using CD4+ T cells from blood. These TCRs come from a woman aged 50 to 60 in good health.

In this sample, this clonotype turned up many times. This chain links TRBV2 with TRBJ2-7, with D hard to call. The germline V gene encodes CDR1 SNHLY and CDR2 FYNNEI. V was trimmed by 7 bases and J by 2 bases, leaving 12 bases between them. This CDR3 region has 13 residues. CDR3 nucleotide sequence: TGTGCCAGCAATGGGCCCTTCACCTACGAGCAGTACTTC. Its translation is CASNGPFTYEQYF.

The V and J genes are TRBV2 and TRBJ2-3; possible D gene TRBD2, 5 bases. The CDR3 totals 14 residues. With 5 bases removed from V and 2 bases from J, the gap between germline ends came to 11 bases. Germline CDR1 is SNHLY and CDR2 is FYNNEI. In DNA, the CDR3 is TGTGCCAGCAGTAGGGAGCAGATCACAGATACGCAGTATTTT. Amino acids: CASSREQITDTQYF.

This clonotype was observed many times. The V call is TRBV7-2, the J call TRBJ2-5; no definite D call. CDR3 length: 15 amino acids. V gave up 3 bases and J gave up 4 bases, with 15 bases separating them. Germline V gene sequence: CDR1 SGHTA, CDR2 FQGNSA. The chain's CDR3 is CASSLGPDRRETQYF. CDR3 bases: TGTGCCAGCAGCTTGGGTCCAGACCGTAGAGAGACCCAGTACTTC.

This clonotype was found many times. In DNA, the CDR3 is TGTGCCGCGGGGTCACCCCTCCACTTT. Translated: CAAGSPLHF. The rearrangement joins TRBV7-2 to TRBJ1-6; D not resolved. V was cut by 11 bases and J by 10 bases, with 6 bases left in between. Germline CDR1 reads SGHTA; CDR2 reads FQGNSA. CDR3 size: 9 residues. Using reference TRBV7-2 and TRBJ1-6 for the parts outside the CDR3, the full variable domain is GAGVSQSPSNKVTEKGKDVELRCDPISGHTALYWYRQSLGQGLEFLIYFQGNSAPDKSGLPSDRFSAERTGGSVSTLTIQRTQQEDSAVYLCAAGSPLHFGNGTRLTVT.

This clonotype has a count of ten or more. The rearrangement links TRBV20-1 to TRBJ2-2; D uncertain. Germline V gene sequence: CDR1 DFQATT, CDR2 SNEGSKA (reference sequence). Trimming removed 4 bases from V and 0 bases from J, with 12 bases in between. This CDR3 contains 15 residues. The CDR3 region has the DNA TGCAGTGCTAATAGAGCCAGTCCGAACACCGGGGAGCTGTTTTTT. Amino acids: CSANRASPNTGELFF.